This T cell receptor beta chain was observed in a study of blood T cell repertoires in COVID-19. As for the study in general: The United States, Italy and Spain were the sources of the acute and convalescent COVID-19 samples. PBMCs, B-cell-depleted T cells, or T cells provided the cDNA or gDNA that made up the material.

This CDR3 spans 16 amino acids. Germline trimming cut 4 bases from V and 3 bases from J; bases unmatched to any gene: 8. The V gene's germline CDR1 is KGHSH and CDR2 LQKENI. Original data processing: Reference gene primer amplification gave nucleated cell count estimates. Produced via immunoSEQ multiplex PCR; TCRdb's table is partial and in-frame only. Clone size and the V and J calls come from that table; the DNA yielded D and trimming. The sample contains roughly 40,000 clones, under 90% of which appear only once. Sequences were obtained from peripheral blood. The receptor comes from an older man with acute or convalescent COVID-19. This rearrangement joins TRBV18 to TRBJ1-2; TRBD1 aligns across 10 bases. The CDR3 DNA follows: TGTGCCAGCTCACAACAGGTGACAGGGGGCGACTATGGCTACACCTTC. Translated, it gives CASSQQVTGGDYGYTF.